This T cell receptor beta chain was recovered during a study of OX40 agonist ivuxolimab in advanced cancers. Study results and caveats: Averaging showed that CD8+ T cells had more expanded clones than CD4+ did. Also showing low normalized T-cell clonal expansion were some of the nonresponders. CD4+ and CD8+ blood T cells expanded clonally by week 6 at 0.1 to 3.0 mg/kg.

This CDR3 is 14 amino acids long. CDR1 is SEHNR, CDR2 FQNEAQ, per germline (reference sequence). With regard to this clone: Its antigen is not known.

TCRdb keeps only in-frame clones here, not all; method: immunoSEQ multiplex PCR. The sample has 20,000 to 25,000 clones, 75% to 90% seen once. V is TRBV7-9 and J is TRBJ2-5; 10 bases map to TRBD2. Judging by the DNA end, TRBJ2-7 fits better; the J call may be wrong. This material consisted of CD4+ or CD8+ T cells sorted from blood, taken in a trial of the OX40 agonist ivuxolimab. The source is an adult with an advanced solid tumor such as melanoma, head and neck, liver or kidney cancer. The CDR3 loop is CASSLQREGYEQYF. The CDR3 bases are TGTGCCAGCAGCTTACAGCGGGAGGGCTACGAGCAGTACTTC.